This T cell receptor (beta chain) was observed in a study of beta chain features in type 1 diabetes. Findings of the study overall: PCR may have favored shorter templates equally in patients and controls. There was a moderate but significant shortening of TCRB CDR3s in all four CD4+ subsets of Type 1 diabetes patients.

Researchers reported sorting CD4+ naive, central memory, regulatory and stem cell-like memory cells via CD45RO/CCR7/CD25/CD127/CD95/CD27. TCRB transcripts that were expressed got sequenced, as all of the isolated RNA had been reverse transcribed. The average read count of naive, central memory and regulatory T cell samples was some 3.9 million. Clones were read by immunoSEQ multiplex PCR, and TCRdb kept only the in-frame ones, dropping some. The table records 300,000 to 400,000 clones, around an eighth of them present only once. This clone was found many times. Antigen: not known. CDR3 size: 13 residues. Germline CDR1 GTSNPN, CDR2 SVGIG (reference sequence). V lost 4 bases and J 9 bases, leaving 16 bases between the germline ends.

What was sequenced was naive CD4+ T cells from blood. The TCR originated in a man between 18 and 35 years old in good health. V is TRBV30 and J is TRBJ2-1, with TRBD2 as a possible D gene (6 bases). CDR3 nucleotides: TGTGCCTGGACCCCGGGCGCGGGGCTTGAGCAGTTCTTC. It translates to CAWTPGAGLEQFF.